The clone carrying this T cell receptor (beta chain) was detected only a few times. Its antigen is not identified. The data were taken from a study of CD8 T cells in ankylosing spondylitis. Whole-study results and caveats: From matched ankylosing spondylitis synovial fluid, disease-linked clones were reportedly recovered at significantly enriched levels.

Quantitative 5'-RACE with molecular barcodes produced the TCR beta libraries. One entry per CDR3 protein, called by TCRdb with MiXCR from the 5' RACE reads. The repertoire holds 340,000 or so distinct CDR3 sequences, with roughly 14% as singletons. This sequence originates from a male donor with ankylosing spondylitis or in good health (not recorded which). Material for sequencing was blood, either unsorted or a sorted T cell fraction (not recorded which).

DNA of the CDR3: TGTGCCAGTAGTGGGGACCTCGATACTAGCACAGATACGCAGTATTTT. This translates into CASSGDLDTSTDTQYF. The V and J genes are TRBV19 and TRBJ2-3; either TRBD1 or TRBD2 may supply D (5 bases each). CDR3 length: 16 residues. The V end lost 5 bases, the J end lost 0 bases, and 15 bases lay between the germline ends. The germline gives CDR1 LNHDA, CDR2 SQIVND (reference sequence).